These 3 T cell receptor beta chains originate from one sample sequenced in a study of blood T cell repertoires in COVID-19. Produced via immunoSEQ multiplex PCR; TCRdb's table is partial and in-frame only. The sample lists approximately 70,000 clones, approximately 77% occurring once. The sequencing sample was made of peripheral blood. The receptor source for this set is a woman between 70 and 85 years old with acute or convalescent COVID-19.

In this sample, this clone turned up once. V gene TRBV5-1 combines with J gene TRBJ1-1; 8 positions agree with TRBD1. The CDR3 sequence is 15 residues long. The V gene end was trimmed by 3 bases and the J gene end by 5 bases; junction bases not matched to a gene: 9. Germline V gene data show CDR1 as SGHRS and CDR2 as YFSETQ. The CDR3 protein is CASSYTGQGGTEAFF. The CDR3 bases are TGCGCCAGCAGCTATACCGGACAGGGCGGAACTGAAGCTTTCTTT.

This chain joins TRBV7-2 and TRBJ1-3; D is possibly TRBD1 (5 bases). The germline V and J ends were trimmed by 7 bases and 1 base, with 14 bases remaining between them. The CDR3 is 15 residues long. The germline V gene encodes CDR1 SGHTA and CDR2 FQGNSA. The CDR3 here is CASTSGSGSGNTIYF. CDR3 DNA sequence: TGTGCCAGCACCTCAGGTTCAGGGTCTGGAAACACCATATATTTT. The whole variable domain, filled in from reference TRBV7-2 and TRBJ1-3, reads GAGVSQSPSNKVTEKGKDVELRCDPISGHTALYWYRQSLGQGLEFLIYFQGNSAPDKSGLPSDRFSAERTGGSVSTLTIQRTQQEDSAVYLCASTSGSGSGNTIYFGEGSWLTVV.

The V gene is TRBV5-1, the J gene TRBJ1-4; 8 nucleotides line up with TRBD1. After removal of 4 bases from V and 3 bases from J, the junction contained 8 bases not matched to a gene. The CDR3 spans 16 residues. In germline, CDR1 is SGHRS, CDR2 YFSETQ. The CDR3: CASSPTGQGANEKLFF. The CDR3 nucleotides read TGCGCCAGCAGCCCCACCGGACAGGGAGCTAATGAAAAACTGTTTTTT.